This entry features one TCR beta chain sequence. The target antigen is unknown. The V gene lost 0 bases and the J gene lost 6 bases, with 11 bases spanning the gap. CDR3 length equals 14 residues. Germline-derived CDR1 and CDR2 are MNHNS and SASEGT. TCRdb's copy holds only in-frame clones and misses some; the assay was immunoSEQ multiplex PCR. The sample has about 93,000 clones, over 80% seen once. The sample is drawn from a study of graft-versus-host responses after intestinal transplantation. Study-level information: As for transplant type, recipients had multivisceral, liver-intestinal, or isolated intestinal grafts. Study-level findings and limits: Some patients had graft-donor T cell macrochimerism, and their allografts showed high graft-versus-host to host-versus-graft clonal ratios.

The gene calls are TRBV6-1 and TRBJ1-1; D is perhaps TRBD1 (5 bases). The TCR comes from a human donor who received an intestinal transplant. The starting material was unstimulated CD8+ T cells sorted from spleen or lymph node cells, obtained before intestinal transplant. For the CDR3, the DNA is TGTGCCAGCAGTGAAGCGCGGGGCAGTTCTGAAGCTTTCTTT. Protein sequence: CASSEARGSSEAFF.